This entry lists 3 T cell receptor beta chains sequenced from one sample in a study of T cell repertoires in cytomegalovirus infection. TCRdb reprocessed the reads via MiXCR and lists one record per CDR3 protein. Among a few hundred thousand distinct CDR3 sequences listed, over 15% were seen once. The sequenced sample consisted of CD8+ T cells from PBMCs. The receptors here all came from a human donor in good health (CMV status not recorded). Some clones in this sample may be carry-over from other donors' samples.

In this sample, this clonotype turned up a few times. The V and J genes are TRBV4-1 and TRBJ1-1, with a possible D match to TRBD1 (5 bases). Germline CDR1 and CDR2: MGHRA and YSYEKL. V lost 1 base and J 4 bases, leaving 16 bases between the germline ends. This CDR3 spans 16 amino acids. In DNA form, the CDR3 reads TGCGCCAGCAGCCAAGCCGCGACGGGGACGTCCACTGAAGCTTTCTTT. This encodes CASSQAATGTSTEAFF.

In this sample, this clonotype turned up a few times. The J gene is TRBJ2-1, the V gene TRBV28; TRBD2 might be the D (5 bases). Per germline, CDR1 MDHEN and CDR2 SYDVKM. Trimming pared 3 bases from V and 4 bases from J, leaving 13 bases between. This CDR3 comprises 15 residues. The CDR3 here is CASSFMAGSYNEQFF. Here the CDR3 DNA reads TGTGCCAGCAGTTTCATGGCGGGCAGTTACAATGAGCAGTTCTTC.

This clonotype was seen repeatedly, ten times or more. V and J are TRBV7-8 and TRBJ2-7, with TRBD1 as a possible D gene (5 bases). This CDR3 spans 16 amino acids. Trimming pared 2 bases from V and 3 bases from J, leaving 17 bases between. Germline V gene lookup returns CDR1 SGHVS and CDR2 FQNEAQ. CDR3 DNA sequence: TGTGCCAGCAGCTTATCGTATCGGCAGGGCGTCTACGAGCAGTACTTC. Translating it yields CASSLSYRQGVYEQYF.